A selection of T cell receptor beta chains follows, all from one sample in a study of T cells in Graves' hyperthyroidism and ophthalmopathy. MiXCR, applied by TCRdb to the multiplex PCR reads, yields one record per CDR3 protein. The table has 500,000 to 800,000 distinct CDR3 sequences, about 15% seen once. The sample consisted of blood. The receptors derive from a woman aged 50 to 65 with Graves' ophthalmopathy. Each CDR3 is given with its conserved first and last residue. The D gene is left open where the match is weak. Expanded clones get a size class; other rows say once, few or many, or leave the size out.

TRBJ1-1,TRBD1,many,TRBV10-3,CAISELGTGGAFF,TGTGCCATCAGTGAGCTTGGGACAGGGGGAGCTTTCTTT
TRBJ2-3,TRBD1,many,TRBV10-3,CAISEPGQGAADTQYF,TGTGCCATCAGTGAGCCTGGACAGGGGGCGGCAGATACGCAGTATTTT
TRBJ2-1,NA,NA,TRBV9,CASSGGTIYNEQFF,TGTGCCAGCAGCGGGGGGACAATCTACAATGAGCAGTTCTTC
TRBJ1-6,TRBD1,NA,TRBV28,CASSDRGNSYNSPLHF,TGTGCCAGCAGTGACAGGGGTAACTCCTATAATTCACCCCTCCACTTT
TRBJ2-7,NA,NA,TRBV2,CASTPGRISDEQYF,TGTGCCAGCACTCCTGGGAGGATTTCTGACGAGCAGTACTTC
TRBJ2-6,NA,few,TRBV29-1,CSARGGQNSGANVLTF,TGCAGCGCGAGGGGGGGACAAAACTCTGGGGCCAACGTCCTGACTTTC
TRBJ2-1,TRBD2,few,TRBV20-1,CSAAGPWTSGSYNEQFF,TGCAGTGCGGCGGGACCTTGGACTAGCGGGAGCTACAATGAGCAGTTCTTC
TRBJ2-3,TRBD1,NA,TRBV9,CASSVDPGQGVVDTQYF,TGTGCCAGCAGCGTAGACCCAGGACAGGGGGTGGTAGATACGCAGTATTTT
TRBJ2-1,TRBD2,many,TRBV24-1,CATSETLAGGPDNEQFF,TGTGCCACCAGTGAAACTCTAGCGGGAGGGCCGGATAATGAGCAGTTCTTC
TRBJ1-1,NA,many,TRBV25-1,CASRDLSNTEAFF,TGTGCCAGCAGGGACCTATCGAACACTGAAGCTTTCTTT
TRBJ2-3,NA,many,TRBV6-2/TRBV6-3,CASRTPTDTQYF,TGTGCCAGCAGAACGCCCACAGATACGCAGTATTTT
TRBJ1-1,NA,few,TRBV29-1,CSGGEDRAFF,TGCAGCGGGGGGGAGGATAGAGCTTTCTTT
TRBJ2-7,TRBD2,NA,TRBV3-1,CASSPGGDAQYF,TGTGCCAGCAGCCCGGGGGGGGACGCGCAGTACTTC
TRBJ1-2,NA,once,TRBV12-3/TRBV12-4,CASSLRHRYGYTF,TGTGCCAGCAGTTTACGTCATCGATATGGCTACACCTTC
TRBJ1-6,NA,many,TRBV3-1,CASSHGFHNSPLHF,TGTGCCAGCAGCCATGGGTTCCATAATTCACCCCTCCACTTT
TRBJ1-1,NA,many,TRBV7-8,CASSLQQDRLVTEAFF,TGTGCCAGCAGCCTCCAGCAGGACAGACTGGTGACTGAAGCTTTCTTT
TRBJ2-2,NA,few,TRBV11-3,CASMRGTGELFF,TGTGCCAGCATGAGGGGTACCGGGGAGCTGTTTTTT
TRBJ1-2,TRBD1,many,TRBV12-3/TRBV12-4,CASRTEGQANYGYTF,TGTGCCAGCAGGACAGAGGGACAGGCAAACTATGGCTACACCTTC
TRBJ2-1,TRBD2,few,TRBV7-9,CAGEILAGGREQFF,TGTGCCGGTGAAATTCTAGCGGGAGGGCGAGAGCAGTTCTTC
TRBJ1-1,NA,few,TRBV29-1,CSVRTALNTEAFF,TGCAGCGTAAGGACAGCCTTGAACACTGAAGCTTTCTTT
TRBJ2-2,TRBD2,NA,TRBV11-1,CASSQGLAGVGTGELFF,TGTGCCAGCAGCCAGGGACTAGCGGGAGTGGGAACCGGGGAGCTGTTTTTT
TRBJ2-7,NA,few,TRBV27,CASSLIPPTDSSSSYEQYF,TGTGCCAGCAGTCTAATACCACCCACGGACAGCTCAAGCTCCTACGAGCAGTACTTC
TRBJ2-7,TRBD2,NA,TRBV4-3,CASSQGLAGTYYEQYF,TGCGCCAGCAGCCAAGGACTAGCGGGAACTTACTACGAGCAGTACTTC
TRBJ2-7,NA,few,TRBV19,CASTLGGGDPNEQYF,TGTGCCAGTACCCTAGGGGGGGGGGACCCCAACGAGCAGTACTTC
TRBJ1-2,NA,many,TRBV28,CASSPKIYGYTF,TGTGCCAGCAGTCCAAAGATCTATGGCTACACCTTC
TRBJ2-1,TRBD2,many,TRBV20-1,CSATSGSSYNEQFF,TGCAGTGCTACTAGCGGGAGCTCCTACAATGAGCAGTTCTTC
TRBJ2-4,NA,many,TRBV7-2,CASSLASRGTVYIQYF,TGTGCCAGCAGCTTAGCGTCCAGGGGTACAGTGTACATTCAGTACTTC
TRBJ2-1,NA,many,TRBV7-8,CASSLRYHEQFF,TGTGCCAGCAGCTTGAGATACCATGAGCAGTTCTTC
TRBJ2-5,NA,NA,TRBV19,CASSQAGLTQETQYF,TGTGCCAGTAGTCAGGCAGGGCTAACCCAAGAGACCCAGTACTTC
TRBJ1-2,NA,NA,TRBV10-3,CAISAGVNYGYTF,TGTGCCATCTCTGCAGGCGTCAACTATGGCTACACCTTC
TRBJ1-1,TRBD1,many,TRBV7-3,CASSFLDRGTEAFF,TGTGCCAGCAGCTTCTTGGACAGGGGAACTGAAGCTTTCTTT
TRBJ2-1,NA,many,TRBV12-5,CASGLGGLGSGYNEQFF,TGTGCTAGTGGTTTGGGGGGGCTAGGTAGCGGCTACAATGAGCAGTTCTTC
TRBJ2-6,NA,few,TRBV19,CASSMWGTMGGSGANVLTF,TGTGCCAGTAGTATGTGGGGAACAATGGGTGGCTCTGGGGCCAACGTCCTGACTTTC
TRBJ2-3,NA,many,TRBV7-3,CASRPGVRGTDTQYF,TGTGCCAGCAGGCCAGGGGTTAGGGGCACAGATACGCAGTATTTT
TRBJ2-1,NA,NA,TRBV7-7,CASSLDKGSYNEQFF,TGTGCTAGCAGCTTAGATAAGGGTTCCTACAATGAGCAGTTCTTC
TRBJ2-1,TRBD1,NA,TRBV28,CASSLWGRRPQGASYNEQFF,TGTGCCAGCAGTTTATGGGGAAGGCGGCCGCAGGGGGCATCCTACAATGAGCAGTTCTTC
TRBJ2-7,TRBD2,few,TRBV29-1,CSVGLATSSYEQYF,TGCAGCGTAGGACTAGCTACTAGCTCCTACGAGCAGTACTTC
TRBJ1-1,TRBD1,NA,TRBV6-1,CAGRLRGPDTEAFF,TGTGCCGGCAGACTCAGGGGGCCAGACACTGAAGCTTTCTTT
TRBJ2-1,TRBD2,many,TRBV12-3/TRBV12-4,CASSSSGTSGSHEQFF,TGTGCCAGCAGTTCCTCCGGGACTAGCGGGAGTCATGAGCAGTTCTTC
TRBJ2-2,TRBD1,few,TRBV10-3,CAISEGTVGSNTGELFF,TGTGCCATCAGTGAGGGGACAGTGGGTTCGAACACCGGGGAGCTGTTTTTT
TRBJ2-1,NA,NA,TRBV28,CAPRGISYNEQFF,TGTGCCCCCCGTGGGATTAGCTACAATGAGCAGTTCTTC
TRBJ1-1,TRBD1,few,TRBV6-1,CATTGNFDRDTEAFF,TGTGCCACGACGGGGAACTTTGACAGGGACACTGAAGCTTTCTTT
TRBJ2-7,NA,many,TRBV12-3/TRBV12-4,CASSLSGEDYEQYF,TGTGCCAGCAGTTTATCGGGAGAGGATTACGAGCAGTACTTC
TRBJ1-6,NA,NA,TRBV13,CASSLDFSMGSPLHF,TGTGCCAGCAGCTTAGATTTCAGCATGGGTTCACCCCTCCACTTT
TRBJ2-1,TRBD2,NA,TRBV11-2,CASSLDGGDHNEQFF,TGTGCCAGCAGCTTAGATGGGGGGGACCACAATGAGCAGTTCTTC
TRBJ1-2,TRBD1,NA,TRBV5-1,CASSLAEGAEGYTF,TGCGCCAGCAGCTTGGCGGAGGGGGCGGAGGGCTACACCTTC
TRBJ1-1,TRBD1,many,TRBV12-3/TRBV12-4,CASSKTGAGTEAFF,TGTGCCAGCAGCAAGACAGGGGCTGGAACTGAAGCTTTCTTT
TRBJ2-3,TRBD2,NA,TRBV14,CASSQLRGFSTDTQYF,TGTGCCAGCAGCCAACTGCGGGGGTTTAGCACAGATACGCAGTATTTT
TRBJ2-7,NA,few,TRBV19,CASSISEYSYEQYF,TGTGCCAGTAGTATATCTGAGTACTCCTACGAGCAGTACTTC
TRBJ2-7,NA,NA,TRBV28,CASSVRQASYEQYF,TGTGCCAGCAGTGTAAGACAGGCTTCCTACGAGCAGTACTTC
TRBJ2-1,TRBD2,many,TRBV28,CASSAGGRNNEQFF,TGTGCCAGCTCGGCGGGAGGTCGGAACAATGAGCAGTTCTTC
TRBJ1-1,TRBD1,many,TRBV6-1,CASSEGDSFIPPPNTEAFF,TGTGCCAGCAGTGAAGGGGACAGCTTCATCCCCCCCCCGAACACTGAAGCTTTCTTT
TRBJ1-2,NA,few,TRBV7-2,CASSWGYGYTF,TGTGCCAGCTCATGGGGCTATGGCTACACCTTC
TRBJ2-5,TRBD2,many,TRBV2,CASSAGLAGAETQYF,TGTGCCAGCAGTGCAGGACTAGCGGGAGCCGAGACCCAGTACTTC
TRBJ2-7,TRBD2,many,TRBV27,CASSLVGQISLAGDNEQYF,TGTGCCAGCAGTTTAGTGGGACAGATTTCACTAGCGGGCGACAACGAGCAGTACTTC
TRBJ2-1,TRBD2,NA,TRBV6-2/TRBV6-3,CASSSPTSPERNEQFF,TGTGCCAGCAGTTCCCCGACTAGCCCCGAGCGGAATGAGCAGTTCTTC
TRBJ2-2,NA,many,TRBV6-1,CASSLHGGGELFF,TGTGCCAGCAGCTTGCACGGCGGTGGGGAGCTGTTTTTT
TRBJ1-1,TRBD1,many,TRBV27,CASRGQGKPNTEAFF,TGTGCCAGCAGAGGACAGGGGAAGCCGAACACTGAAGCTTTCTTT